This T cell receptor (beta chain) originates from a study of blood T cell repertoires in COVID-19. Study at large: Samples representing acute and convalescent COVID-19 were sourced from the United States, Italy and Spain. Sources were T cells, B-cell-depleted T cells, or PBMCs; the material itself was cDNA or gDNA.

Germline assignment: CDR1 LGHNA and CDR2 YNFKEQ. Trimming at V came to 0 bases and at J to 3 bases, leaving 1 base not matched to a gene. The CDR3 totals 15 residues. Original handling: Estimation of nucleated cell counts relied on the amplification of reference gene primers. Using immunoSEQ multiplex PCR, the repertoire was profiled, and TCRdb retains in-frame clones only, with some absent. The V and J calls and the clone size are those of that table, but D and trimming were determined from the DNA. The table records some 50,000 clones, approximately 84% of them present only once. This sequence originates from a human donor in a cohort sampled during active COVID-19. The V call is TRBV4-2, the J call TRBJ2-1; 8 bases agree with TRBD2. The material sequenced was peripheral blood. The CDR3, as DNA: TGTGCCAGCAGCCAAGAGGGACTAGTCTACAATGAGCAGTTCTTC. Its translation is CASSQEGLVYNEQFF.